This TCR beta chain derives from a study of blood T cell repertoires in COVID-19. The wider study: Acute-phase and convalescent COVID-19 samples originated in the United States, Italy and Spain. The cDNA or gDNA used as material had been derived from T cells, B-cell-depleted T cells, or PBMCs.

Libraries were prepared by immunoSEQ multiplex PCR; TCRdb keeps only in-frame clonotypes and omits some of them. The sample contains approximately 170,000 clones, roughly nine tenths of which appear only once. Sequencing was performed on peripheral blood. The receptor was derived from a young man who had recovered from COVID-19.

For the CDR3, the DNA is TGTGCCAGCAGACTACAGGGTCGGAATCAGCCCCAGCATTTT. This codes for CASRLQGRNQPQHF. This chain connects TRBV27 to TRBJ1-5, with a tentative D call TRBD1 (6 bases). The length of the CDR3 is 14 residues. Germline CDR1 reads MNHEY; CDR2 reads SMNVEV (reference sequence). Trimming stripped 6 bases from V and 4 bases from J, with 13 bases between.